This is a list of T cell receptor beta chains from one sample in a study of T-cell reconstitution after alpha-beta-depleted transplantation in children. MiXCR was run by TCRdb on the PCR reads, yielding one entry per CDR3 protein. The table shows more than 3,500 distinct CDR3 sequences, with roughly 24% occurring only once. The sample consisted of PBMCs, mostly from graft donor cells, taken 60 days after TCRalphabeta/CD19-depleted stem cell transplant. These receptors all come from a boy younger than two who had a stem cell transplant for SCID, so the T cells may come from the graft donor. The CDR3 runs from the conserved cysteine through the conserved F or W. Fields, in order: D gene, J gene, clone size, V gene, CDR3 DNA, CDR3 protein. D genes are given only for firm matches. Expanded clones are given a class, and other clones once, few, many or no size at all.

-,TRBJ1-4,medium-sized,TRBV7-9,TGTGCCAGCAGCTTAGATGGTGGGCCTGAAAAACTGTTTTTT,CASSLDGGPEKLFF
TRBD2,TRBJ2-1,once,TRBV5-6,TGTGCCAGCAGCGGTAGTCTCGGACTAGCGGGAACTGAGCAGTTCTTC,CASSGSLGLAGTEQFF
TRBD1,TRBJ2-5,many,TRBV20-1,TGCAGTGCTAGAGATGTGCGACAGGGGCCGCAAGAGACCCAGTACTTC,CSARDVRQGPQETQYF
-,TRBJ2-5,medium-sized,TRBV2,TGTGCCAGCCTACAAGAGACCCAGTACTTC,CASLQETQYF
TRBD2,TRBJ2-3,medium-sized,TRBV20-1,TGCAGTGCGCCTAGCGGGGGCAGAGATACGCAGTATTTT,CSAPSGGRDTQYF
-,TRBJ1-1,many,TRBV7-9,TGTGCCAGCAGCTTAGAGGGACACTATAACACTGAAGCTTTCTTT,CASSLEGHYNTEAFF
-,TRBJ2-7,many,TRBV7-9,TGTGCCAGCAGGTCTTGGGACACTAAAATAACCTACGAGCAGTACTTC,CASRSWDTKITYEQYF
-,TRBJ1-1,many,TRBV15,TGTGCCACCAGCAGGGGGCGGAGGAACACTGAAGCTTTCTTT,CATSRGRRNTEAFF
-,TRBJ2-2,-,TRBV5-4,TGTGCCAGCAGCTTAAAAGGGTCCGGGGAGCTGTTTTTT,CASSLKGSGELFF
-,TRBJ2-2,medium-sized,TRBV7-9,TGTGCCAGCAGCTTATTGGGGGAGCTGTTTTTT,CASSLLGELFF
TRBD1,TRBJ2-7,medium-sized,TRBV7-9,TGTGCCAGCAGCTGGGGACAGGGACGCGAGCAGTACTTC,CASSWGQGREQYF